The rows below give T cell receptor beta chains drawn from one sample of a study of CD8+CD57+ T cells in acquired aplastic anemia. TCRdb analysed the reads with MiXCR anew, one entry per CDR3 protein. The repertoire has 80,000 to 100,000 distinct CDR3 sequences, less than 75% of them found once; the top ten carry roughly 60%. Sequenced: sorted CD4+, CD8+, or CD8+CD57+ T cells (not recorded which) from PBMCs. These receptors all come from a human donor with aplastic anemia. CDR3s include the opening cysteine and the closing phenylalanine or tryptophan. The order of the fields is clone size, V gene, J gene, D gene, CDR3 DNA, CDR3 protein. D genes are given only for firm matches. Only part of the rows carry a size: once, few, many, or a class if the clone is expanded.

.	TRBV7-9	TRBJ1-6	.	TGTGCCAGCAGCTTAATGGACGGTCGATCACCCCTCCACTTT	CASSLMDGRSPLHF
.	TRBV12-3/TRBV12-4	TRBJ1-6	TRBD1	TGTGCCAGCAGGGGGCCCACAGGGACAGGGGCACCCCTCCACTTT	CASRGPTGTGAPLHF
.	TRBV4-1	TRBJ2-7	TRBD1	TGCGCCAGCAGCCAAGTAACAGGGGACGAGCAGTACTTC	CASSQVTGDEQYF
few	TRBV10-2	TRBJ2-7	.	TGCGCCAGCAGTGAGGGACTACCCCGAGCGCAGTACTTC	CASSEGLPRAQYF
.	TRBV3-1	TRBJ2-1	TRBD2	TGTGCCAGCAGCCCCTCCCTAGCGGGTTACAATGAGCAGTTCTTC	CASSPSLAGYNEQFF
.	TRBV19	TRBJ1-6	.	TGTGCCAGTAACCAGGGAGGTAATTCACCCCTCCACTTT	CASNQGGNSPLHF
.	TRBV2	TRBJ2-7	.	TGTGCCAGCAGCTTTTTCCGGGACGAGCAGTACTTC	CASSFFRDEQYF
.	TRBV12-3/TRBV12-4	TRBJ1-1	TRBD1	TGTGCCAGCAATATGAGGACAGGGCGGACTGATGAAGCTTTCTTT	CASNMRTGRTDEAFF
.	TRBV5-1	TRBJ2-5	.	TGCGCCAGCAGCTCGGGTAAAGAGACCCAGTACTTC	CASSSGKETQYF
.	TRBV7-3	TRBJ2-7	.	TGTGCCAGCAGTCCCGGGGGTGGAGGATCCTACGAGCAGTACTTC	CASSPGGGGSYEQYF
few	TRBV10-1	TRBJ2-7	.	TGCGCCAGCAGTGAACGTGAGGGCGAACCTCGCTACGAGCAGTACTTC	CASSEREGEPRYEQYF
few	TRBV10-3	TRBJ1-6	TRBD1	TGTGCCGCCCGGACAGGCGCTCATAATTCACCCCTCCACTTT	CAARTGAHNSPLHF
.	TRBV12-3/TRBV12-4	TRBJ2-1	TRBD2	TGTGCCAGCAGTCCGACTAGCGGGGGGCCAGGGGGTGAGCAGTTCTTC	CASSPTSGGPGGEQFF
few	TRBV15	TRBJ1-5	.	TGTGCCACCAGCAGACATCATCGTCAGCCCCAGCATTTT	CATSRHHRQPQHF
.	TRBV19	TRBJ2-6	.	TGTGCCAGTGTTACAGGACCTGGGGCCAACGTCCTGACTTTC	CASVTGPGANVLTF
.	TRBV20-1	TRBJ2-7	.	TGCAGTGCTAGGTCCAGCTTCTCCTACGAGCAGTACTTC	CSARSSFSYEQYF
.	TRBV2	TRBJ2-1	TRBD2	TGTGCCAGCAGTGATAGCGGGAGGGCCTACAATGAGCAGTTCTTC	CASSDSGRAYNEQFF
.	TRBV19	TRBJ1-2	TRBD1	TGTGCCAGTAGTCCGACAGGGGATGGCTACACCTTC	CASSPTGDGYTF
few	TRBV15	TRBJ2-3	.	TGTGCCACCAGCAGAGAGCTAGCGCGGGGCACAGATACGCAGTATTTT	CATSRELARGTDTQYF
.	TRBV7-9	TRBJ2-5	.	TGTGCCAGCAGCTTAGATGGGGGGACCGGGGAGACCCAGTACTTC	CASSLDGGTGETQYF
.	TRBV25-1	TRBJ2-7	TRBD1	TGTGCCAGCAGTGGAGTCCCGGGACAGGGAGAGAGCGCGGGCGAGCAGTACTTC	CASSGVPGQGESAGEQYF
once	TRBV19	TRBJ2-7	TRBD1	TGTGCCAGTAGTATCCCAGGGGGAATCTACGAGCAGTACTTC	CASSIPGGIYEQYF